Below are 29 T cell receptor beta chains sequenced from a single sample in a study of blood T cell repertoires in COVID-19. Sequencing used immunoSEQ multiplex PCR; TCRdb keeps in-frame clones, though not all of them. The sample yields about 270,000 clones, approximately 90% seen once. The material sequenced was PBMCs or T cells enriched from blood (not recorded which). The source is a man aged 40-50 years who had been exposed to COVID-19.

This clone appeared a few times. The chain is built from TRBV3-1 (or the pseudogene TRBV3-2) and TRBJ2-7; D unclear. Germline-derived CDR1 and CDR2 are LGHDT and YNNKEL (reference sequence). The CDR3 totals 12 residues. The germline V and J ends were trimmed by 4 bases and 3 bases, with 7 bases remaining between them. The CDR3 reads CASSRTHYEQYF. The CDR3 DNA reads TGTGCCAGCAGCCGAACACACTACGAGCAGTACTTC.

The chain recombines TRBV19 with TRBJ1-5, with a tentative D call TRBD1 (6 bases). Trimming stripped 5 bases from V and 0 bases from J, with 17 bases between. Germline V CDR1 and CDR2: LNHDA, SQIVND (reference sequence). The CDR3 contains 17 residues. CDR3 bases: TGTGCCAGTAGTCTTCTCTGGGGGGGGGCTAGCAATCAGCCCCAGCATTTT. This codes for CASSLLWGGASNQPQHF.

The chain couples TRBV6-5 to TRBJ1-1; TRBD1 agrees at 7 bases. V was pared by 0 bases and J by 6 bases, with 7 bases of the junction left unmatched. The length of the CDR3 is 15 residues. The V gene's germline CDR1 is MNHEY and CDR2 SVGAGI. CDR3 coding DNA: TGTGCCAGCAGTTACTCGGGACAGTCGACGTCTGAAGCTTTCTTT. Its translation: CASSYSGQSTSEAFF.

The rearrangement joins TRBV18 to TRBJ2-7; 10 bases line up with TRBD1. CDR1 and CDR2 from the germline V gene are KGHSH and LQKENI. V shed 0 bases and J 6 bases; nucleotides not matched to a gene: 2. The CDR3 totals 14 residues. The CDR3 here is CASSPPRTGGEQYF. The CDR3 region has the DNA TGTGCCAGCTCACCACCCCGGACAGGGGGCGAGCAGTACTTC.

The chain combines TRBV12-3 or TRBV12-4 with TRBJ2-1, with 8 bases fitting TRBD2. The CDR3 contains 13 residues. V trimming: 9 bases; J trimming: 4 bases; junction bases outside the gene matches: 5. CDR3 loop: CASSSGSYNEQFF. The CDR3, as DNA: TGTGCCAGTTCTAGCGGGTCTTACAATGAGCAGTTCTTC.

The chain joins TRBV29-1 to TRBJ2-1; no firm D call. V was cut by 3 bases and J by 2 bases, with 11 bases left in between. Germline V CDR1 and CDR2: SQVTM, ANQGSEA. The CDR3 sequence is 14 residues long. CDR3 sequence (DNA): TGCAGCGTTGAGGGTCAGGAAACCTACAATGAGCAGTTCTTC. It is translated as CSVEGQETYNEQFF.

The count of this clone is one. The CDR3 DNA reads TGCGCCAGCAGCTTGGCCGGGGGGGTTGAGACTAATGAAAAACTGTTTTTT. It specifies CASSLAGGVETNEKLFF. The rearrangement uses TRBV5-1 and TRBJ1-4; D perhaps matches TRBD1 (5 bases). This CDR3 is built from 17 residues. Trimming stripped 0 bases from V and 2 bases from J, with 14 bases between. Germline V gives CDR1 SGHRS, CDR2 YFSETQ.

The chain links TRBV28 to TRBJ2-7, with 11 bases fitting TRBD2. After removal of 6 bases from V and 2 bases from J, the junction contained 6 bases not matched to a gene. Looked up from germline, CDR1 is MDHEN and CDR2 is SYDVKM. This CDR3 contains 15 residues. CDR3 DNA: TGTGCCAGCAGACCCGGGACTAGCGGAACCTACGAGCAGTACTTC. Translation gives CASRPGTSGTYEQYF.

This clone was counted once. The chain is built from TRBV3-1 (or the pseudogene TRBV3-2) and TRBJ1-2, with D maybe TRBD1 (6 bases). With 5 bases removed from V and 5 bases from J, the gap between germline ends came to 12 bases. The CDR3 loop spans 13 amino acids. Germline CDR1 LGHDT, CDR2 YNNKEL (reference sequence). CDR3 sequence: CASSKLQGYGYTF. As DNA, the CDR3 is TGTGCCAGCAGCAAATTACAGGGTTATGGCTACACCTTC.

The rearrangement joins TRBV12-3 or TRBV12-4 to TRBJ1-6; no clear D. V was cut by 7 bases and J by 5 bases, with 9 bases left in between. This CDR3 is 13 amino acids long. CDR3 sequence: CASKTTHNSPLHF. Here the CDR3 DNA reads TGTGCCAGCAAGACAACTCATAATTCACCCCTCCACTTT.

In this sample, this clone turned up a few times. CDR3 bases: TGTGCCAGCAGCGTAGATTTAACAGGGTCTGGGGCCAACGTCCTGACTTTC. Residues: CASSVDLTGSGANVLTF. The gene calls are TRBV9 and TRBJ2-6; a weak D match, TRBD1 (6 bases). Looked up from germline, CDR1 is SGDLS and CDR2 is YYNGEE. Trimming removed 0 bases from V and 1 base from J, with 11 bases in between. The CDR3 extends over 17 amino acids.

This clone was observed a handful of times. The chain recombines TRBV4-1 with TRBJ2-2; D is perhaps TRBD2 (6 bases). V lost 4 bases, J lost 4 bases, and 13 bases lay in between. This CDR3 has 15 amino acids. Germline assignment: CDR1 MGHRA and CDR2 YSYEKL. CDR3 protein: CASSRSSAGTGELFF. The CDR3 nucleotides are TGCGCCAGCAGCCGTTCTAGCGCGGGCACCGGGGAGCTGTTTTTT.

This rearrangement joins TRBV2 to TRBJ2-1, with D unclear. V was pared by 2 bases and J by 2 bases, with 13 bases between. The CDR3 totals 16 residues. Germline-derived CDR1 and CDR2 are SNHLY and FYNNEI. CDR3 DNA: TGTGCCAGCAGTGAAATGGGCAGGCCTACCTACAATGAGCAGTTCTTC. Translating it yields CASSEMGRPTYNEQFF. Drawing the rest from reference TRBV2 and TRBJ2-1, the complete variable domain is EPEVTQTPSHQVTQMGQEVILRCVPISNHLYFYWYRQILGQKVEFLVSFYNNEISEKSEIFDDQFSVERPDGSNFTLKIRSTKLEDSAMYFCASSEMGRPTYNEQFFGPGTRLTVL.

This chain connects TRBV19 to TRBJ2-1; the match to TRBD2 covers 8 bases. V lost 4 bases to trimming and J lost 4 bases; unmatched junction nucleotides: 6. This CDR3 region has 15 residues. Germline V lookup: CDR1 LNHDA, CDR2 SQIVND (reference sequence). CDR3 region: CASSRASGLYNEQFF. DNA of the CDR3: TGTGCCAGTAGTAGGGCTAGCGGGCTTTACAATGAGCAGTTCTTC. Drawing the rest from reference TRBV19 and TRBJ2-1, the complete variable domain is DGGITQSPKYLFRKEGQNVTLSCEQNLNHDAMYWYRQDPGQGLRLIYYSQIVNDFQKGDIAEGYSVSREKKESFPLTVTSAQKNPTAFYLCASSRASGLYNEQFFGPGTRLTVL.

The chain recombines TRBV7-9 with TRBJ2-2, with 12 nucleotides matching TRBD2. The CDR3 is 18 amino acids. V shed 5 bases, J shed 4 bases, and the junction held 11 bases outside the gene matches. Germline V gene sequence: CDR1 SEHNR, CDR2 FQNEAQ (reference sequence). The CDR3 region has the DNA TGTGCCAGCAGCGACGGACTAGCGGGAATTGGTAGCACCGGGGAGCTGTTTTTT. Translation gives CASSDGLAGIGSTGELFF.

The rearrangement joins TRBV7-8 to TRBJ2-2; D possibly corresponds to TRBD1 (7 bases). CDR3 length equals 14 residues. Per germline, CDR1 SGHVS and CDR2 FQNEAQ. V shed 5 bases and J shed 6 bases, with 13 bases lying between them. CDR3 sequence reads: CASSSQGGAGELFF. The CDR3 region has the DNA TGTGCCAGCAGCAGTCAGGGGGGCGCCGGGGAGCTGTTTTTT.

The chain employs TRBV12-5 and TRBJ1-2; 8 nucleotides line up with TRBD1. Trimming cost V 2 bases and J 0 bases; bases outside gene matches: 8. This CDR3 has 17 amino acids. The V gene's germline CDR1 is LGHNT and CDR2 FRNRAP. This CDR3 reads CASGLIPDRGPNYGYTF. As DNA, the CDR3 is TGTGCTAGTGGTTTGATCCCTGACAGGGGCCCTAACTATGGCTACACCTTC.

The gene calls are TRBV5-1 and TRBJ2-2; D not resolved. V was pared by 0 bases and J by 6 bases, with 15 bases between. Germline V gene data show CDR1 as SGHRS and CDR2 as YFSETQ. This CDR3 region has 16 residues. The CDR3 DNA is TGCGCCAGCAGCTTGGTCACCACCTTAGCAGCCGGGGAGCTGTTTTTT. As protein: CASSLVTTLAAGELFF. The full variable domain, with the rest looked up from reference TRBV5-1 and TRBJ2-2, is KAGVTQTPRYLIKTRGQQVTLSCSPISGHRSVSWYQQTPGQGLQFLFEYFSETQRNKGNFPGRFSGRQFSNSRSEMNVSTLELGDSALYLCASSLVTTLAAGELFFGEGSRLTVL.

This chain links TRBV29-1 with TRBJ2-7; D remains ambiguous. The CDR3 length is 12 residues. The V gene lost 5 bases and the J gene lost 3 bases, with 11 bases spanning the gap. Per germline, CDR1 SQVTM and CDR2 ANQGSEA. The CDR3 loop is CSVSENLYEQYF. In nucleotides, the CDR3 is TGCAGCGTTTCAGAAAACCTCTACGAGCAGTACTTC.

This sequence joins TRBV7-6 and TRBJ2-7, with a weak D call TRBD2 (6 bases). V was clipped by 3 bases and J by 6 bases, with 9 bases between them. CDR3 length equals 12 residues. Per germline, CDR1 SGHVS and CDR2 FNYEAQ. The CDR3 spells CASSLGGGEQYF. CDR3 nucleotide sequence: TGTGCCAGCAGCTTGGGGGGAGGCGAGCAGTACTTC.

The rearrangement links TRBV27 to TRBJ1-2; 8 bases are shared with TRBD1. CDR3 length equals 15 residues. Germline CDR1 MNHEY, CDR2 SMNVEV (reference sequence). J was trimmed by 4 bases and V by 5 bases; bases with no gene match: 9. The CDR3 region has the DNA TGTGCCAGCAGTCCGGGACAGGCGTTCGGCTATGGCTACACCTTC. It translates to CASSPGQAFGYGYTF.

The CDR3 DNA sequence: TGTGCCAGCAGTCCGGGACAGGGATGGGGGGAGGGCCGGGAGACCCAGTACTTC. Residues: CASSPGQGWGEGRETQYF. The rearrangement joins TRBV6-6 to TRBJ2-5; 9 nucleotides agree with TRBD1. CDR3 length: 18 amino acids. The J segment lost 5 bases and the V segment lost 5 bases, leaving 18 bases of the junction unmatched. Germline values: CDR1 MNHNY, CDR2 SVGAGI (reference sequence).

The DNA of the CDR3 is TGTGCCAGCAGCTTAACGAGTTTGGTAACCGAGACCCAGTACTTC. The encoded protein is CASSLTSLVTETQYF. J is TRBJ2-5 and V is TRBV7-3, with D unclear. The ends were cut back, 0 bases at V and 5 bases at J, with 13 bases in the middle. The CDR3 has 15 residues. Germline values: CDR1 SGHTA, CDR2 FQGTGA. Full variable domain (rest looked up from reference TRBV7-3 and TRBJ2-5): GAGVSQTPSNKVTEKGKYVELRCDPISGHTALYWYRQSLGQGPEFLIYFQGTGAADDSGLPNDRFFAVRPEGSVSTLKIQRTERGDSAVYLCASSLTSLVTETQYFGPGTRLLVL.

This chain links TRBV7-6 with TRBJ2-3; D not resolved. This CDR3 has 16 residues. The ends were cut back, 1 base at V and 3 bases at J, with 14 bases in the middle. CDR1 is SGHVS and CDR2 is FNYEAQ in the germline V gene. Here the CDR3 DNA reads TGTGCCAGCAGCTTAGTGTACAGTTATACGACAGATACGCAGTATTTT. Its translation: CASSLVYSYTTDTQYF.

CDR3 in amino acids: CASSLGLTYGYTF. CDR3 nucleotides: TGTGCCAGCAGTTTAGGACTTACCTATGGCTACACCTTC. The V gene is TRBV6-2 or TRBV6-3, the J gene TRBJ1-2; no definite D call. V lost 4 bases, J lost 4 bases, and 10 bases lay in between. Germline assignment: CDR1 MNHEY and CDR2 SVGEGT. The length of the CDR3 is 13 residues.

A single count supports this clone. The chain employs TRBV19 and TRBJ2-3, with 7 bases identical to TRBD1. Germline assignment: CDR1 LNHDA and CDR2 SQIVND (reference sequence). The CDR3 consists of 15 residues. V lost 4 bases, J lost 1 base, and 5 bases stayed unmatched. The CDR3 bases are TGTGCCAGTAGTACAAAGACAGGGCGCACAGATACGCAGTATTTT. As protein: CASSTKTGRTDTQYF.

The chain links TRBV7-6 to TRBJ2-2; D is possibly TRBD1 (6 bases). The germline gives CDR1 SGHVS, CDR2 FNYEAQ. The CDR3 length is 15 residues. V dropped 2 bases and J dropped 2 bases, with 9 bases sitting between them. CDR3 sequence (DNA): TGTGCCAGCAGCTTAAGGGGGATAAACACCGGGGAGCTGTTTTTT. It codes for CASSLRGINTGELFF.

The rearrangement uses TRBV21-1 and TRBJ1-1; the D call of TRBD1 is as the table states it, not checked on the DNA. TRBV21-1 is a documented pseudogene. The CDR3 extends over 17 amino acids. The CDR3 spells CASSKALVGQGGTEAFF. The CDR3 bases are TGTGCCAGCAGCAAAGCGCTCGTCGGACAGGGAGGCACTGAAGCTTTCTTT.

V is TRBV29-1 and J is TRBJ1-5, with TRBD1 identical over 9 bases. The CDR3 is 13 residues long. V shed 4 bases and J 6 bases; nucleotides not matched to a gene: 4. From germline, CDR1 is SQVTM and CDR2 ANQGSEA. CDR3 DNA: TGCAGCGTTGGGACAGGGGTAGGTCAGCCCCAGCATTTT. Translation: CSVGTGVGQPQHF.